The 5 T cell receptor beta chains reported below all come from one sample, sequenced in a study of Ad26.COV2.S vaccination and SARS-CoV-2 variants. TCRdb's copy holds only in-frame clones and misses some; the assay was immunoSEQ multiplex PCR. The sample yields some 480,000 clones, around nine tenths seen once. As to treatment: approximately 18 received Ad26.COV2.S at low or high dose, single or two shots; 5 received placebo; per-sample allocation not given. It was on day 63 after the first vaccine or placebo injection that samples were taken. Sequences were derived from peripheral blood, sampled in a trial of Ad26.COV2.S vaccine versus placebo. These receptors were obtained from a person between 18 and 60 years old who received the Ad26.COV2.S COVID-19 vaccine or a placebo.

The gene calls are TRBV7-2 and TRBJ2-6; no definite D call. This CDR3 spans 14 amino acids. Germline V CDR1 and CDR2: SGHTA, FQGNSA. V lost 5 bases and J 4 bases, leaving 9 bases between the germline ends. For the CDR3, the DNA is TGTGCCAGCAGCCCATCGATCGGGGCCAACGTCCTGACTTTC. Its translation is CASSPSIGANVLTF. The variable domain in full, completed from reference TRBV7-2 and TRBJ2-6, reads GAGVSQSPSNKVTEKGKDVELRCDPISGHTALYWYRQSLGQGLEFLIYFQGNSAPDKSGLPSDRFSAERTGGSVSTLTIQRTQQEDSAVYLCASSPSIGANVLTFGAGSRLTVL.

The rearrangement uses TRBV5-4 and TRBJ2-1, with TRBD2 as a possible D gene (6 bases). CDR3 size: 14 residues. V dropped 0 bases and J dropped 5 bases, with 9 bases sitting between them. Germline-derived CDR1 and CDR2 are SGHNT and YYREEE (reference sequence). The CDR3 spells CASSLEIADNEQFF. CDR3 DNA: TGTGCCAGCAGCTTGGAGATAGCGGACAATGAGCAGTTCTTC.

This clone was recorded once. The chain employs TRBV6-1 and TRBJ1-5, with 8 bases lining up with TRBD1. V lost 2 bases and J lost 2; bases outside the gene matches: 5. The CDR3 sequence is 16 residues long. Looked up from germline, CDR1 is MNHNS and CDR2 is SASEGT. The CDR3 loop is CASSEQGAGGNQPQHF. DNA for the CDR3: TGTGCCAGCAGTGAACAGGGGGCTGGGGGCAATCAGCCCCAGCATTTT.

This chain joins TRBV11-2 and TRBJ1-6, with D uncertain. Germline V gene sequence: CDR1 SGHAT, CDR2 FQNNGV. V lost 5 bases, J lost 11 bases, and 10 bases lay in between. The CDR3 totals 12 residues. As DNA, the CDR3 is TGTGCCAGCAGCCCTTCAACGACACCCCTCCACTTT. Residues: CASSPSTTPLHF.

Only a few counts were recorded for this clone. V is TRBV2 and J is TRBJ1-2; D is perhaps TRBD1 (5 bases). Germline loops: CDR1 SNHLY, CDR2 FYNNEI. Trimming shortened V by 11 bases and J by 0 bases, and 19 bases separated the two germline ends. The length of the CDR3 is 15 residues. The DNA of the CDR3 is TGTGCCGGGACCCGACAGAGCTCCACTAACTATGGCTACACCTTC. Its protein is CAGTRQSSTNYGYTF.